Following are 16 T cell receptor beta chains from one sample sequenced in a study of CD4 T cells in relation to SARS-CoV-2 and coronaviruses. The unexposed donors gave CD4+ T cells in about 2011-2018, prior to COVID-19. Clones were read by immunoSEQ multiplex PCR, and TCRdb kept only the in-frame ones, dropping some. Of 55,000 to 70,000 clones listed, approximately 95% are singletons. Source material: naive CD4+ T cells from PBMCs. Sample subset: naive CD4+ T cells isolated by negative enrichment. The receptors shown here come from a human donor in good health.

J is TRBJ1-2 and V is TRBV5-6; 9 bases map to TRBD1. The trim removed 2 bases at V and 7 bases at J, leaving 9 bases unmatched. This CDR3 region has 15 residues. CDR1 SGHDT and CDR2 YYEEEE come from the germline V gene. For the CDR3, the DNA is TGTGCCAGCAGCTTCCGGGACAGGGAAAGTGTTGGCTACACCTTC. Translated: CASSFRDRESVGYTF.

This clone was detected once. This rearrangement joins TRBV5-1 to TRBJ1-3; 7 nucleotides match TRBD1. The CDR3 is made up of 15 amino acids. With 3 bases clipped from V and 4 bases from J, the junction kept 7 bases outside the gene matches. Germline V lookup: CDR1 SGHRS, CDR2 YFSETQ. This chain's CDR3 is CASSSTGSPGNTIYF. CDR3 nucleotides: TGCGCCAGCAGCTCGACAGGGAGCCCCGGAAACACCATATATTTT.

This rearrangement joins TRBV11-1 to TRBJ2-7; TRBD2 matches at 10 bases. V lost 2 bases, J lost 2 bases, and 6 bases stayed unmatched. The CDR3 length is 16 residues. The germline gives CDR1 SGHAT, CDR2 FQDESV (reference sequence). The CDR3 loop is CASSLIGTSVTYEQYF. DNA of the CDR3: TGTGCCAGCAGCTTAATAGGGACTAGCGTAACCTACGAGCAGTACTTC.

The rearrangement joins TRBV24-1 to TRBJ1-5; D is unclear. Germline V gives CDR1 KGHDR, CDR2 SFDVKD. The CDR3 has 12 amino acids. The V and J ends lost 5 bases and 7 bases respectively, with 8 bases between them. CDR3 sequence (DNA): TGTGCCACCAGTGTAGGTACCCAGCCCCAGCATTTT. Its translation: CATSVGTQPQHF.

The chain employs TRBV19 and TRBJ2-1; possible D gene TRBD1, 6 bases. CDR1 and CDR2 from the germline V gene are LNHDA and SQIVND (reference sequence). This CDR3 is built from 15 residues. Deletions cut 0 bases from V and 4 bases from J, with 10 bases between. The CDR3 reads CASSIDWTVYNEQFF. CDR3 DNA sequence: TGTGCCAGTAGTATAGATTGGACAGTTTACAATGAGCAGTTCTTC.

The chain links TRBV7-3 to TRBJ2-1; D not resolved. Germline values: CDR1 SGHTA, CDR2 FQGTGA. The V gene lost 2 bases and the J gene lost 5 bases, with 7 bases spanning the gap. The CDR3 covers 13 residues. CDR3 nucleotide sequence: TGTGCCAGCAGCTTACTCGCGGACAATGAGCAGTTCTTC. It is translated as CASSLLADNEQFF. Variable domain in full (rest from reference TRBV7-3 and TRBJ2-1): GAGVSQTPSNKVTEKGKYVELRCDPISGHTALYWYRQSLGQGPEFLIYFQGTGAADDSGLPNDRFFAVRPEGSVSTLKIQRTERGDSAVYLCASSLLADNEQFFGPGTRLTVL.

J is TRBJ1-1 and V is TRBV7-9; D call uncertain. This CDR3 has 14 amino acids. Germline CDR1 reads SEHNR; CDR2 reads FQNEAQ (reference sequence). Trimming cost V 2 bases and J 0 bases, with 7 bases left between them. Here the CDR3 reads CASSLYGMNTEAFF. The CDR3 DNA follows: TGTGCCAGCAGCTTATACGGTATGAACACTGAAGCTTTCTTT.

The chain has TRBV11-2 and TRBJ1-1, with 7 bases lining up with TRBD1. Per germline, CDR1 SGHAT and CDR2 FQNNGV. V was clipped by 3 bases and J by 3 bases; unmatched bases: 1. CDR3 length: 13 residues. In DNA form, the CDR3 reads TGTGCCAGCAGCTTCCAGGGGGACACTGAAGCTTTCTTT. This sequence encodes CASSFQGDTEAFF.

The gene calls are TRBV7-2 and TRBJ2-1; TRBD2 aligns across 8 bases. The length of the CDR3 is 14 residues. Germline CDR1 reads SGHTA; CDR2 reads FQGNSA. After removal of 5 bases from V and 6 bases from J, the junction contained 6 bases not matched to a gene. DNA of the CDR3: TGTGCCAGCAGCAACGGCGGGACTAGCAATGAGCAGTTCTTC. Translating it yields CASSNGGTSNEQFF.

V and J are TRBV4-1 and TRBJ1-5; tentatively, D is TRBD1 (6 bases). Germline CDR1 reads MGHRA; CDR2 reads YSYEKL. This CDR3 contains 13 residues. V was trimmed by 5 bases and J by 5 bases, leaving 10 bases between them. The CDR3 nucleotides are TGCGCCAGCAGCTCAGGGGTCTATCAGCCCCAGCATTTT. It codes for CASSSGVYQPQHF.

The chain joins TRBV15 to TRBJ1-1; 9 bases align to TRBD1. There are 15 residues in the CDR3. Trimming took 5 bases from V and 5 from J; bases not matched to a gene: 9. Germline CDR1 LNHNV, CDR2 YYDKDF (reference sequence). The CDR3 region has the DNA TGTGCCACCAGCGGACCACAGGGGGCTTGGACTGAAGCTTTCTTT. As protein: CATSGPQGAWTEAFF.

The genes are TRBV27 and TRBJ2-3; a possible D gene is TRBD2 (5 bases). V lost 2 bases to trimming and J lost 3 bases, with 12 bases between them. The CDR3 is 15 amino acids. Germline values: CDR1 MNHEY, CDR2 SMNVEV (reference sequence). DNA of the CDR3: TGTGCCAGCAGTTTACCTAGCAGTGGGACAGATACGCAGTATTTT. This gives the protein CASSLPSSGTDTQYF.

V and J are TRBV19 and TRBJ1-2; the match to TRBD1 covers 9 bases. This CDR3 has 10 amino acids. Germline V CDR1 and CDR2: LNHDA, SQIVND (reference sequence). V lost 10 bases to trimming and J lost 8 bases; unmatched junction nucleotides: 2. In DNA form, the CDR3 reads TGTGCCACGGACAGGGGAGGCTACACCTTC. Encoded protein: CATDRGGYTF. The full variable domain, in which reference TRBV19 and TRBJ1-2 provide the parts outside the CDR3, is DGGITQSPKYLFRKEGQNVTLSCEQNLNHDAMYWYRQDPGQGLRLIYYSQIVNDFQKGDIAEGYSVSREKKESFPLTVTSAQKNPTAFYLCATDRGGYTFGSGTRLTVV.

Remarks on this clone: A junction end diverges from the germline sequence, so it may reflect a read error. This chain joins TRBV2 and TRBJ2-7; D possibly matches TRBD1 or TRBD2 (6 bases each). The CDR3 length is 12 residues. Germline-derived CDR1 and CDR2 are SNHLY and FYNNEI. The CDR3: CASSEGRGPLLF. The CDR3 nucleotides are TGTGCCAGCAGTGAGGGTCGGGGGCCTCTGTTGTTC.

This chain connects TRBV30 to TRBJ2-7; D unclear. The CDR3 totals 11 residues. Germline V lookup: CDR1 GTSNPN, CDR2 SVGIG (reference sequence). Trimming took 3 bases from V and 2 from J, leaving 5 bases between them. Written as DNA, the CDR3 is TGTGCCTGGAGGCGCACCTACGAGCAGTACTTC. It is translated as CAWRRTYEQYF.

Here the CDR3 DNA reads TGCGCCAGCAGCTCCTACATTAGGGCCCCGACAGATACGCAGTATTTT. Its translation is CASSSYIRAPTDTQYF. The V and J genes are TRBV5-1 and TRBJ2-3; D unclear. Trimming took 3 bases from V and 3 from J, leaving 17 bases between them. Germline values: CDR1 SGHRS, CDR2 YFSETQ. The CDR3 runs 16 residues.